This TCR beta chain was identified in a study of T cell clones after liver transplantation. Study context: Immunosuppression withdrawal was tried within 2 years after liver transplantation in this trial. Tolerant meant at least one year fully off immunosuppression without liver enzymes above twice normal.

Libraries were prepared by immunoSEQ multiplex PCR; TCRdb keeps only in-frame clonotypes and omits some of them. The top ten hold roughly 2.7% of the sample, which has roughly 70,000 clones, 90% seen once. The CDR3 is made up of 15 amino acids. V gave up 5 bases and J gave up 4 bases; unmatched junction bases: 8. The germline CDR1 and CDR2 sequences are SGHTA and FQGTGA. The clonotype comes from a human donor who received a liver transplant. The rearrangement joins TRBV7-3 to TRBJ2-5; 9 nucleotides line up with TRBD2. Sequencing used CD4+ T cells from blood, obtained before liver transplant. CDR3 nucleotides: TGTGCCAGCAGCGTGGGTAGCGGGAGTGGAGAGACCCAGTACTTC. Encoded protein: CASSVGSGSGETQYF. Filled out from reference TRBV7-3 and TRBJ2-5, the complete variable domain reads GAGVSQTPSNKVTEKGKYVELRCDPISGHTALYWYRQSLGQGPEFLIYFQGTGAADDSGLPNDRFFAVRPEGSVSTLKIQRTERGDSAVYLCASSVGSGSGETQYFGPGTRLLVL.